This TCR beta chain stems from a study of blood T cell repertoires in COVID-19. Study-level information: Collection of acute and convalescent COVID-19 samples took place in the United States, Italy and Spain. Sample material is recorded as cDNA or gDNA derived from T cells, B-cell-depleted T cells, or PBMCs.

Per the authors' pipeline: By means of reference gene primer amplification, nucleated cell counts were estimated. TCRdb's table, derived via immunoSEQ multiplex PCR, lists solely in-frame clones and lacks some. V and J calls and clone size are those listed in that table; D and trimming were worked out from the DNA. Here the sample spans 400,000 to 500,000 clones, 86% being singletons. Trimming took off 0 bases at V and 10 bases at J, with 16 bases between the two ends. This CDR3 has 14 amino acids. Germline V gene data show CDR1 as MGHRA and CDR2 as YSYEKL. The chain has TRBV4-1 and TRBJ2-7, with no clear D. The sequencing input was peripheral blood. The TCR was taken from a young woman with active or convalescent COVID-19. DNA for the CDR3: TGCGCCAGCAGCCAAGAAAGTGGTGCCGTCGGTCAGTACTTC. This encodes CASSQESGAVGQYF.